Shown below are 22 T cell receptor beta chains from a single sample sequenced in a study of blood T cell repertoires in COVID-19. The method was immunoSEQ multiplex PCR; TCRdb's version includes in-frame clones alone and lacks a portion of them. The data contain under 150,000 clones, less than 90% of them singletons. Sequenced: peripheral blood. All receptors come from a man in his 60s with acute or convalescent COVID-19.

As to this clone: Other DNA sequences within the sample encode an identical CDR3. The chain joins TRBV9 to TRBJ2-5, with 8 nucleotides matching TRBD1. The V gene's germline CDR1 is SGDLS and CDR2 YYNGEE. The CDR3 is 15 residues long. V lost 0 bases, J lost 5 bases, and 6 bases stayed unmatched. The CDR3 DNA sequence: TGTGCCAGCAGCGTAGACCAGGGGGCTGGGGAGACCCAGTACTTC. Encoded protein: CASSVDQGAGETQYF.

This chain joins TRBV4-2 and TRBJ1-1; D call uncertain. Trimming pared 0 bases from V and 7 bases from J, leaving 18 bases between. Germline V gives CDR1 LGHNA, CDR2 YNFKEQ. The CDR3 covers 16 residues. The CDR3 reads CASSQDLDGGISEAFF. The CDR3, as DNA: TGTGCCAGCAGCCAAGATCTCGACGGCGGGATCAGTGAAGCTTTCTTT.

This clone was recorded once. V gene TRBV5-5 combines with J gene TRBJ1-6; TRBD1 aligns across 8 bases. After removal of 3 bases from V and 10 bases from J, the junction contained 12 bases not matched to a gene. Per the germline V gene, CDR1 is SGHKS and CDR2 is YYEKEE (reference sequence). The CDR3 runs to 16 residues. CDR3 bases: TGTGCCAGCAGCTCCCCGGGCAGGGGGCGTTTGTCACCCCTCCACTTT. This translates into CASSSPGRGRLSPLHF.

The chain couples TRBV19 to TRBJ1-1; no firm D call. Germline V lookup: CDR1 LNHDA, CDR2 SQIVND (reference sequence). This CDR3 comprises 14 residues. V gave up 7 bases and J gave up 0 bases, with 12 bases separating them. DNA for the CDR3: TGTGCCAGTAACCCACGCGGCATGAACACTGAAGCTTTCTTT. Translated: CASNPRGMNTEAFF.

The V gene is TRBV29-1, the J gene TRBJ1-4; 7 bases map to TRBD1. The CDR3 extends over 16 amino acids. The V gene's germline CDR1 is SQVTM and CDR2 ANQGSEA. The junction had 9 bases not matched to a gene; V was cut back by 2 bases and J by 3 bases. CDR3 DNA: TGCAGCGTTGAACCCTGGACAGGCGCCTCTAATGAAAAACTGTTTTTT. This encodes CSVEPWTGASNEKLFF.

The chain uses TRBV18 and TRBJ2-3; no clear D gene. V lost 6 bases, J lost 5 bases, and 12 bases lay in between. Germline CDR1 KGHSH, CDR2 LQKENI. This CDR3 spans 13 amino acids. The CDR3 nucleotides read TGTGCCAGCTCCCCCAGCACGGGAGATACGCAGTATTTT. Translation gives CASSPSTGDTQYF. The whole variable domain, filled in from reference TRBV18 and TRBJ2-3, reads NAGVMQNPRHLVRRRGQEARLRCSPMKGHSHVYWYRQLPEEGLKFMVYLQKENIIDESGMPKERFSAEFPKEGPSILRIQQVVRGDSAAYFCASSPSTGDTQYFGPGTRLTVL.

The gene calls are TRBV5-1 and TRBJ2-2, with D maybe TRBD1 (6 bases). CDR3 length equals 15 residues. The V end was cut by 4 bases, the J end by 2 bases, with 12 bases between. In germline, CDR1 is SGHRS, CDR2 YFSETQ. The CDR3 DNA is TGCGCCAGCAGCACAGGGACGGTTAACACCGGGGAGCTGTTTTTT. Its translation: CASSTGTVNTGELFF. The complete variable domain, with remaining parts taken from reference TRBV5-1 and TRBJ2-2, reads KAGVTQTPRYLIKTRGQQVTLSCSPISGHRSVSWYQQTPGQGLQFLFEYFSETQRNKGNFPGRFSGRQFSNSRSEMNVSTLELGDSALYLCASSTGTVNTGELFFGEGSRLTVL.

The V call is TRBV5-1, the J call TRBJ1-6; TRBD1 matches 7 bases. This CDR3 comprises 14 residues. Germline V gene sequence: CDR1 SGHRS, CDR2 YFSETQ. V was clipped by 0 bases and J by 10 bases; unmatched bases: 4. CDR3 sequence reads: CASSLGDRASPLHF. The CDR3 region has the DNA TGCGCCAGCAGCTTGGGCGACAGGGCCTCACCCCTCCACTTT.

The chain carries TRBV27 and TRBJ2-5; 9 bases fit TRBD1. V lost 4 bases, J lost 4 bases, and 7 bases stayed unmatched. Germline V gives CDR1 MNHEY, CDR2 SMNVEV (reference sequence). The CDR3 runs 15 residues. The DNA for the CDR3 is TGTGCCAGCAGTTGGGGGGGACAGGGCCGAGAGACCCAGTACTTC. Protein: CASSWGGQGRETQYF.

The chain links TRBV5-1 to TRBJ2-6; TRBD1 matches at 9 bases. Germline CDR1 and CDR2: SGHRS and YFSETQ. CDR3 length: 18 residues. V lost 5 bases to trimming and J lost 0 bases; unmatched junction nucleotides: 9. The CDR3 loop is CASRSGTGSGSGANVLTF. CDR3 nucleotides: TGCGCCAGCAGGTCAGGGACAGGGAGCGGCTCTGGGGCCAACGTCCTGACTTTC.

The genes are TRBV7-3 and TRBJ2-2, with no clear D. The CDR3 totals 12 residues. V was clipped by 3 bases and J by 6 bases, with 5 bases between them. CDR1 and CDR2 from the germline V gene are SGHTA and FQGTGA. The CDR3 sequence is CASSFGAGELFF. The CDR3 DNA follows: TGTGCCAGCAGCTTTGGAGCCGGGGAGCTGTTTTTT.

V usage is TRBV10-3 and J usage is TRBJ1-1, with D possibly being TRBD1 (5 bases). CDR1 and CDR2 (germline): ENHRY, SYGVKD. Trimming stripped 4 bases from V and 8 bases from J, with 14 bases between. This CDR3 is 13 amino acids long. The CDR3 sequence is CAISGYDNREAFF. DNA of the CDR3: TGTGCCATCAGTGGGTATGATAACAGGGAAGCTTTCTTT.

The chain carries TRBV29-1 and TRBJ2-3; 10 bases agree with TRBD2. CDR3 length: 14 residues. The germline V gene has CDR1 SQVTM and CDR2 ANQGSEA. V gave up 3 bases and J gave up 5 bases; unmatched junction bases: 5. The CDR3 nucleotides read TGCAGCGTTGATAGCGGGGGGTGGAAAGATACGCAGTATTTT. It codes for CSVDSGGWKDTQYF.

CDR3 nucleotides: TGTGCCAGCAGTGTCGACAGGGGGGATTTCTCTGGGGCCAACGTCCTGACTTTC. Protein sequence: CASSVDRGDFSGANVLTF. The V and J genes are TRBV6-1 and TRBJ2-6; 9 positions agree with TRBD1. Per germline, CDR1 MNHNS and CDR2 SASEGT. The CDR3 covers 18 residues. With V trimmed by 4 bases and J by 0 bases, 7 bases remained unmatched.

V gene TRBV6-1 combines with J gene TRBJ2-7; TRBD1 agrees at 9 bases. CDR3 length: 16 amino acids. The germline V gene has CDR1 MNHNS and CDR2 SASEGT. Unmatched junction bases numbered 9, after V lost 4 bases and J lost 2 bases. The CDR3 DNA reads as TGTGCCAGCAGTGTACCGACCGGGACAGGGACCTACGAGCAGTACTTC. Translating it yields CASSVPTGTGTYEQYF.

This clone was counted a single time. The chain carries TRBV5-5 and TRBJ2-5; D remains unclear. V lost 0 bases and J 0 bases, leaving 9 bases between the germline ends. The CDR3 is 15 residues long. CDR1 and CDR2 from the germline V gene are SGHKS and YYEKEE (reference sequence). CDR3 region: CASSLVVQYQETQYF. The CDR3 region has the DNA TGTGCCAGCAGCTTGGTTGTACAGTACCAAGAGACCCAGTACTTC.

The rearrangement uses TRBV27 and TRBJ1-1; TRBD1 might be the D (5 bases). Germline V gene lookup returns CDR1 MNHEY and CDR2 SMNVEV (reference sequence). This CDR3 comprises 17 residues. Trimming removed 0 bases at V and 0 bases at J, with 14 bases between. The CDR3 is CASSLSGFGGVNTEAFF. For the CDR3, the DNA is TGTGCCAGCAGTTTATCGGGTTTTGGGGGGGTGAACACTGAAGCTTTCTTT.

This rearrangement joins TRBV25-1 to TRBJ2-7, with D tentatively TRBD2 (6 bases). Trimming stripped 4 bases from V and 12 bases from J, with 19 bases between. The CDR3 is 13 residues long. Germline lookup yields CDR1 MGHDK and CDR2 SYGVNS. CDR3 DNA: TGTGCCAGCAGTGGAGACCCACCCCTGGGACTGTACTTC. It encodes CASSGDPPLGLYF.

The gene calls are TRBV9 and TRBJ1-4, with a possible D match to TRBD1 (6 bases). Trimming took 0 bases from V and 5 from J, leaving 8 bases between them. Germline CDR1 is SGDLS and CDR2 is YYNGEE. The CDR3 spans 14 residues. The CDR3 loop is CASSVGGQNEKLFF. CDR3 in DNA: TGTGCCAGCAGCGTAGGGGGGCAGAATGAAAAACTGTTTTTT.

V is TRBV19 and J is TRBJ2-2; 10 nucleotides line up with TRBD2. The CDR3 is made up of 13 amino acids. The germline V gene has CDR1 LNHDA and CDR2 SQIVND (reference sequence). CDR3 bases: TGTGTCACTAGCGGGGTCAACACCGGGGAGCTGTTTTTT. Encoded protein: CVTSGVNTGELFF.

The V and J genes are TRBV7-9 and TRBJ2-2; 9 bases match TRBD1. CDR1 and CDR2 from the germline V gene are SEHNR and FQNEAQ (reference sequence). V gave up 5 bases and J gave up 6 bases; unmatched junction bases: 10. The CDR3 is made up of 16 amino acids. The CDR3 DNA sequence: TGTGCCAGCAGCCTAATTGGACAGGGGCAGTCCGGGGAGCTGTTTTTT. Encoded protein: CASSLIGQGQSGELFF.

This chain joins TRBV6-6 and TRBJ2-2; 9 nucleotides agree with TRBD1. The CDR3 has 16 amino acids. The ends lost 5 bases at V and 4 bases at J; junction bases unmatched: 8. Germline CDR1 MNHNY, CDR2 SVGAGI (reference sequence). CDR3 region: CASSPPGQGRTGELFF. The DNA for the CDR3 is TGTGCCAGCAGTCCTCCCGGACAGGGGCGCACCGGGGAGCTGTTTTTT.